The 14 T cell receptor beta chains reported below all come from one sample, sequenced in a study of T-cell reconstitution after alpha-beta-depleted transplantation in children. Unique molecular identifiers were incorporated during preparation of the TCRbeta library. MiXCR was run by TCRdb on the PCR reads, yielding one entry per CDR3 protein. The data show about 540,000 distinct CDR3 sequences, around 19% seen once. The specimen was PBMCs from the stem cell graft donor, collected from the stem cell graft. The receptors were sampled from a human donor who donated a stem cell graft to a child with acute lymphoblastic leukemia.

The rearrangement joins TRBV5-5 to TRBJ2-1; D is possibly TRBD2 (5 bases). Looked up from germline, CDR1 is SGHKS and CDR2 is YYEKEE (reference sequence). The CDR3 consists of 13 residues. V lost 10 bases and J 4 bases, leaving 15 bases between the germline ends. Here the CDR3 reads CASGSGVYNEQFF. In nucleotides, the CDR3 is TGTGCCTCCGGCAGCGGCGTTTACAATGAGCAGTTCTTC.

This clonotype has a handful of counts. The V and J genes are TRBV7-6 and TRBJ1-1, with D perhaps TRBD1 (6 bases). The CDR3 consists of 14 residues. V was cut by 4 bases and J by 4 bases, with 13 bases left in between. Germline-derived CDR1 and CDR2 are SGHVS and FNYEAQ. The CDR3 sequence is CASSSREGGTEAFF. The CDR3 nucleotides read TGTGCCAGCAGCTCCCGGGAGGGGGGCACTGAAGCTTTCTTT.

The chain combines TRBV20-1 with TRBJ2-5, with D perhaps TRBD1 or TRBD2 (5 bases each). V was pared by 3 bases and J by 0 bases, with 11 bases between. The CDR3 consists of 14 residues. Per the germline V gene, CDR1 is DFQATT and CDR2 is SNEGSKA (reference sequence). CDR3 region: CSASDEGYQETQYF. DNA of the CDR3: TGCAGTGCTAGTGACGAGGGGTACCAAGAGACCCAGTACTTC.

Written as DNA, the CDR3 is TGCAGCGTTGAGGATTATTACGAGCAGTACTTC. It specifies CSVEDYYEQYF. The chain employs TRBV29-1 and TRBJ2-7; D ambiguous. Between the trimmed V and J ends, which lost 3 bases and 4 bases, there was a span of 7 bases. Per the germline V gene, CDR1 is SQVTM and CDR2 is ANQGSEA. The CDR3 totals 11 residues.

The chain uses TRBV10-1 and TRBJ2-3, with TRBD2 as a possible D gene (6 bases). CDR3 length: 14 amino acids. Germline assignment: CDR1 WNHNN and CDR2 SYGVQD (reference sequence). V was clipped by 2 bases and J by 3 bases, with 9 bases between them. The CDR3 DNA sequence: TGCGCCAGCAGTGAGGCGGGAAGAACAGATACGCAGTATTTT. This encodes CASSEAGRTDTQYF.

At least ten counts were recorded for this clonotype. The chain combines TRBV5-1 with TRBJ1-5; D may be TRBD1 (5 bases). The CDR3 runs to 15 residues. The germline gives CDR1 SGHRS, CDR2 YFSETQ. Deletions cut 4 bases from V and 4 bases from J, with 15 bases between. The CDR3 spells CASSPLWGRNQPQHF. The CDR3 nucleotides are TGCGCCAGCAGCCCCCTGTGGGGCAGGAATCAGCCCCAGCATTTT.

This clonotype was counted only a few times. The chain combines TRBV12-3 or TRBV12-4 with TRBJ1-1; possible D gene TRBD1, 5 bases. Trimming removed 1 base from V and 5 bases from J, with 14 bases in between. This CDR3 has 15 residues. CDR3 residues: CASSLVPQGGTEAFF. CDR3 coding DNA: TGTGCCAGCAGTTTAGTCCCTCAGGGAGGTACTGAAGCTTTCTTT.

This clonotype was seen only a few times. The chain combines TRBV6-5 with TRBJ2-7, with D unclear. Germline CDR1 and CDR2: MNHEY and SVGAGI. The CDR3 is 16 amino acids. V shed 0 bases and J shed 0 bases, with 12 bases lying between them. For the CDR3, the DNA is TGTGCCAGCAGTTACTCGCACGGTGACGTCTCCTACGAGCAGTACTTC. Its protein product is CASSYSHGDVSYEQYF.

There are a few counts of this clonotype. The V call is TRBV15, the J call TRBJ1-2, with D unclear. V lost 0 bases and J lost 6, with 17 bases in between. CDR3 size: 16 residues. Germline V lookup: CDR1 LNHNV, CDR2 YYDKDF (reference sequence). The CDR3 DNA is TGTGCCACCAGCAGAGAGAAGCGGACCTGGAGGGATGGCTACACCTTC. Protein product: CATSREKRTWRDGYTF. The full variable domain, completed using reference TRBV15 and TRBJ1-2, is DAMVIQNPRYQVTQFGKPVTLSCSQTLNHNVMYWYQQKSSQAPKLLFHYYDKDFNNEADTPDNFQSRRPNTSFCFLDIRSPGLGDTAMYLCATSREKRTWRDGYTFGSGTRLTVV.

This clonotype was counted many times. The chain carries TRBV12-3 or TRBV12-4 and TRBJ2-2; D is unresolved. Trimming removed 7 bases from V and 0 bases from J, with 3 bases in between. The CDR3 spans 12 residues. The CDR3 DNA is TGTGCCAGCAATTCGAACACCGGGGAGCTGTTTTTT. Translation: CASNSNTGELFF.

This clonotype was counted only a few times. The chain recombines TRBV5-5 with TRBJ1-4, with D hard to call. Germline CDR1 is SGHKS and CDR2 is YYEKEE (reference sequence). Trimming cost V 0 bases and J 0 bases, with 12 bases left between them. This CDR3 region has 17 residues. CDR3 region: CASSLVRKPATNEKLFF. The CDR3 DNA reads as TGTGCCAGCAGCTTGGTTCGAAAGCCCGCAACTAATGAAAAACTGTTTTTT.

The chain links TRBV11-2 to TRBJ1-3; 7 nucleotides agree with TRBD1. CDR1 and CDR2 (germline): SGHAT, FQNNGV. The CDR3 loop spans 15 amino acids. V lost 1 base, J lost 1 base, and 1 base stayed unmatched. The CDR3, as DNA: TGTGCCAGCAGCTTAGCGGGACAGTCTGGAAACACCATATATTTT. Its protein product is CASSLAGQSGNTIYF.

CDR3 in DNA: TGCGCCAGCAGCCCCTTTTGGGGCAGCTACAATGAGCAGTTCTTC. Encoded protein: CASSPFWGSYNEQFF. The genes are TRBV5-1 and TRBJ2-1; tentatively, D is TRBD1 (5 bases). The germline V gene encodes CDR1 SGHRS and CDR2 YFSETQ. V lost 4 bases to trimming and J lost 3 bases, with 14 bases between them. CDR3 length: 15 residues.

The CDR3 reads CASSLDVRLPGFF. The CDR3, as DNA: TGTGCCAGCAGCTTAGATGTAAGGCTCCCGGGCTTCTTC. The J gene is TRBJ2-1, the V gene TRBV7-2; unclear D gene. The germline CDR1 and CDR2 sequences are SGHTA and FQGNSA. CDR3 length: 13 residues. The V and J ends lost 1 base and 16 bases respectively, with 17 bases between them.